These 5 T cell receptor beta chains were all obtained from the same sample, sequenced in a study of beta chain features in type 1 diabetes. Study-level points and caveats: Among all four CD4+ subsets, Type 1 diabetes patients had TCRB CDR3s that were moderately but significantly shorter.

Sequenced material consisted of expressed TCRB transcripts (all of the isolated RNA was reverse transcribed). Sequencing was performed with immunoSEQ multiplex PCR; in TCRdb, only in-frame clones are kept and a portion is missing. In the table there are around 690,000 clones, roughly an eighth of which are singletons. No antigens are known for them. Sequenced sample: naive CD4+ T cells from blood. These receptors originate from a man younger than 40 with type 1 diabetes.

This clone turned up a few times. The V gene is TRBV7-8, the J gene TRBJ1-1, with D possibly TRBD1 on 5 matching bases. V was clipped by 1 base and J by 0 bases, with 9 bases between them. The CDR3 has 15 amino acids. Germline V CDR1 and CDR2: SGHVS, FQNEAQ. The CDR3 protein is CASSLERGMNTEAFF. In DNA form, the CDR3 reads TGTGCCAGCAGCTTAGAACGGGGGATGAACACTGAAGCTTTCTTT.

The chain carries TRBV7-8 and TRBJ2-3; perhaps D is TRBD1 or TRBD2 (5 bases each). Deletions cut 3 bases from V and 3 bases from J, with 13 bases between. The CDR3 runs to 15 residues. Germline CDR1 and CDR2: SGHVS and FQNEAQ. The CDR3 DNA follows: TGTGCCAGCAGCTTGGCCGGGACGGGGACAGATACGCAGTATTTT. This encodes CASSLAGTGTDTQYF. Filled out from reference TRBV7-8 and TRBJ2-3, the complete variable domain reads GAGVSQSPRYKVAKRGQDVALRCDPISGHVSLFWYQQALGQGPEFLTYFQNEAQLDKSGLPSDRFFAERPEGSVSTLKIQRTQQEDSAVYLCASSLAGTGTDTQYFGPGTRLTVL.

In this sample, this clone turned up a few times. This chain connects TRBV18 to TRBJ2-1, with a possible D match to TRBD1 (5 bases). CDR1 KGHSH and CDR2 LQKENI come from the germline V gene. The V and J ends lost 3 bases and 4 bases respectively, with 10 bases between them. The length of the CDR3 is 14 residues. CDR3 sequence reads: CASSPVTAYNEQFF. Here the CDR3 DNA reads TGTGCCAGCTCACCGGTGACAGCGTACAATGAGCAGTTCTTC.

This chain's CDR3 is CASSLLGVGEKLFF. The CDR3 nucleotides are TGTGCCAGCAGCTTGTTGGGAGTAGGCGAAAAACTGTTTTTT. The chain combines TRBV7-2 with TRBJ1-4; D is unclear. The V gene's germline CDR1 is SGHTA and CDR2 FQGNSA. The V end was cut by 3 bases, the J end by 8 bases, with 13 bases between. This CDR3 comprises 14 residues. Full variable domain (remainder filled in from reference TRBV7-2 and TRBJ1-4): GAGVSQSPSNKVTEKGKDVELRCDPISGHTALYWYRQSLGQGLEFLIYFQGNSAPDKSGLPSDRFSAERTGGSVSTLTIQRTQQEDSAVYLCASSLLGVGEKLFFGSGTQLSVL.

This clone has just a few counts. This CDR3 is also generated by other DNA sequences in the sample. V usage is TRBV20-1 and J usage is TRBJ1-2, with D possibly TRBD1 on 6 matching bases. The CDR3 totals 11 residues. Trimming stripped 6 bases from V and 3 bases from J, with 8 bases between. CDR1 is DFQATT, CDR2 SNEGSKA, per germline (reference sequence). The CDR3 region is CSARTDYGYTF. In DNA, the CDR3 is TGCAGTGCCAGGACAGACTATGGCTACACCTTC.